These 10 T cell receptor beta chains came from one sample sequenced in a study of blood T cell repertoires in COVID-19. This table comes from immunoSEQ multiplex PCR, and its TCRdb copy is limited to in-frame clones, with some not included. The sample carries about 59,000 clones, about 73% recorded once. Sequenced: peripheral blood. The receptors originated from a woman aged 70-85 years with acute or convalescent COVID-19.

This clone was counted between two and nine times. CDR3: CASSSRKGQQETQYF. CDR3 nucleotide sequence: TGTGCCAGCAGCTCCCGGAAGGGACAGCAAGAGACCCAGTACTTC. The rearrangement joins TRBV11-3 to TRBJ2-5, with TRBD1 matching 7 bases. Germline V gene sequence: CDR1 SGHNT, CDR2 YENEEA. This CDR3 contains 15 residues. V lost 4 bases to trimming and J lost 2 bases; unmatched junction nucleotides: 7.

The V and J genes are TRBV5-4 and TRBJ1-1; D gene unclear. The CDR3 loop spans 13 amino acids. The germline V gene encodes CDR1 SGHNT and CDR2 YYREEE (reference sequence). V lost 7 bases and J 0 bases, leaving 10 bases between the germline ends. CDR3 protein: CASSTGMNTEAFF. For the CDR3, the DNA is TGTGCCAGCTCCACCGGGATGAACACTGAAGCTTTCTTT.

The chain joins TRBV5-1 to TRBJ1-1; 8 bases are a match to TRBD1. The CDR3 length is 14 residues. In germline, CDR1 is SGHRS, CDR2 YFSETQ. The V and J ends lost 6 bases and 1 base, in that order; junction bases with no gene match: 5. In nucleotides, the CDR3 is TGCGCCAGCACCGGAGGGACAGGGAACACTGAAGCTTTCTTT. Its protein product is CASTGGTGNTEAFF.

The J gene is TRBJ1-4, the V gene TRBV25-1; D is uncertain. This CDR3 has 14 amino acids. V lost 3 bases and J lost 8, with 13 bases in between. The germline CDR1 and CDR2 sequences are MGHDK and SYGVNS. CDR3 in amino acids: CASSDGRLKEKLFF. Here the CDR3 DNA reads TGTGCCAGCAGTGATGGCAGGTTAAAGGAAAAACTGTTTTTT.

For the CDR3, the DNA is TGTGCCACAACGGACAGGGGGCGCATGAACACTGAAGCTTTCTTT. Protein sequence: CATTDRGRMNTEAFF. V gene TRBV19 combines with J gene TRBJ1-1, with TRBD1 matching over 11 bases. With V trimmed by 10 bases and J by 0 bases, 7 bases remained unmatched. CDR1 LNHDA and CDR2 SQIVND come from the germline V gene (reference sequence). The CDR3 sequence is 15 residues long.

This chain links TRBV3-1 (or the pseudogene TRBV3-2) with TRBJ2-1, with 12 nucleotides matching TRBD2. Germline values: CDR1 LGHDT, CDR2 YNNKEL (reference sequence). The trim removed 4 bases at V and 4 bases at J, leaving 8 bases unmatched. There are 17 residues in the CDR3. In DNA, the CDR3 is TGTGCCAGCAGCCTCGGGCCTAGCGGGGGGGCTTACAATGAGCAGTTCTTC. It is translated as CASSLGPSGGAYNEQFF.

The CDR3 coding sequence is TGTGCCAGCAGCGCCAGACAGGGGGCGAAAGCTTTCTTT. Translating it yields CASSARQGAKAFF. The chain employs TRBV11-2 and TRBJ1-1; TRBD1 matches 10 bases. CDR3 length: 13 residues. The V segment lost 5 bases and the J segment 9 bases; nucleotides outside the gene matches: 6. Germline V gene sequence: CDR1 SGHAT, CDR2 FQNNGV.

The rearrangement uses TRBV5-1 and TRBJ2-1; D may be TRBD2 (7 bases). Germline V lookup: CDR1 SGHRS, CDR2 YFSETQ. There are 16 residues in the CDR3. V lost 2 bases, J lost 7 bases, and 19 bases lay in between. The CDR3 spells CASSFIRGGAFNEQFF. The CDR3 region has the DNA TGCGCCAGCAGCTTCATTAGAGGGGGGGCTTTTAATGAGCAGTTCTTC.

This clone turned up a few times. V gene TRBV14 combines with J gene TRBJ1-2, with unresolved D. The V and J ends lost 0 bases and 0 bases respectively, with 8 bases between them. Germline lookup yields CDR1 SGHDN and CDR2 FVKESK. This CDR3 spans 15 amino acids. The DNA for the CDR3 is TGTGCCAGCAGCCAAGATGGCACTACTAACTATGGCTACACCTTC. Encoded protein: CASSQDGTTNYGYTF.

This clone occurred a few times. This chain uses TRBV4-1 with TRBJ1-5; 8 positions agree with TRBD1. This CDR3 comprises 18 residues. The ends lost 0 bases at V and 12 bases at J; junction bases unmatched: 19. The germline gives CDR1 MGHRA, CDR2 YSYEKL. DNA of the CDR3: TGCGCCAGCAGCCAAGATAGGGGGACAGGCACTACCAATAGTTACCAGCATTTT. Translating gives CASSQDRGTGTTNSYQHF.